Below, 15 T cell receptor beta chains from the same sample are listed, as sequenced in a study of Graves' ophthalmopathy and Graves' hyperthyroidism. Amplification of the TCR beta CDR3 regions used RNA transcripts (as template). The authors performed first-round RT-PCR with HTBI primers and then a second-round multiplex PCR. TCRdb called the multiplex PCR reads again in MiXCR, with one record for every CDR3 protein. The top ten hold more than 5.5% of the sample, which has hundreds of thousands of distinct CDR3 sequences, 20% to 25% seen once. Specimen: peripheral blood. The receptors here all came from a woman between 18 and 30 years old with stable Graves' hyperthyroidism. Some clones in this sample may be carry-over from other donors' samples.

This clonotype was seen ten or more times. The genes are TRBV6-5 and TRBJ2-7; no firm D call. The CDR3 is 14 amino acids. CDR1 and CDR2 (germline): MNHEY, SVGAGI. V was cut by 1 base and J by 5 bases, with 12 bases left in between. The DNA of the CDR3 is TGTGCCAGCAGTTACTTAGGTGGTGGAGACGAGCAGTACTTC. Amino acid sequence: CASSYLGGGDEQYF.

The gene calls are TRBV12-3 or TRBV12-4 and TRBJ1-1; the D is unclear. V dropped 1 base and J dropped 11 bases, with 8 bases sitting between them. This CDR3 spans 11 amino acids. CDR3 sequence: CASSLERVAFF. The CDR3 region has the DNA TGTGCCAGCAGTTTAGAACGGGTGGCTTTCTTT.

The table lists this clonotype with many counts. V and J are TRBV20-1 and TRBJ1-5, with 7 bases fitting TRBD1. The CDR3 covers 13 residues. V shed 6 bases, J shed 6 bases, and the junction held 8 bases outside the gene matches. The germline CDR1 and CDR2 sequences are DFQATT and SNEGSKA (reference sequence). In nucleotides, the CDR3 is TGCAGTGCCAGGGGGGGGGGCGGTCAGCCCCAGCATTTT. Its protein is CSARGGGGQPQHF.

This clonotype was picked up many times. This chain uses TRBV5-1 with TRBJ2-5; D unclear. Germline CDR1 and CDR2: SGHRS and YFSETQ. The CDR3 contains 14 residues. V lost 0 bases to trimming and J lost 1 base, with 7 bases between them. The CDR3 sequence: CASSLGPAQETQYF. The CDR3 DNA is TGCGCCAGCAGCTTGGGGCCAGCCCAAGAGACCCAGTACTTC.

This clonotype showed up many times. V usage is TRBV12-3 or TRBV12-4 and J usage is TRBJ1-2, with a weak D call TRBD1 (6 bases). The CDR3 is made up of 13 amino acids. V was clipped by 5 bases and J by 4 bases, with 11 bases between them. The CDR3 here is CASSNRALYGYTF. The CDR3, as DNA: TGTGCCAGCAGTAACAGGGCCCTCTATGGCTACACCTTC.

This clonotype was counted many times. The gene calls are TRBV6-1 and TRBJ1-5, with 9 bases matching TRBD1. Germline CDR1 and CDR2: MNHNS and SASEGT. V lost 6 bases, J lost 2 bases, and 5 bases stayed unmatched. This CDR3 has 15 amino acids. The CDR3 DNA reads as TGTGCCAGCAGGTTGGACAGGGGCGGCAATCAGCCCCAGCATTTT. Translated: CASRLDRGGNQPQHF.

Concerning this clonotype itself: One end of the junction is discordant with germline, which a read error may explain. The chain carries TRBV12-3 or TRBV12-4 and TRBJ1-1; weak D call: TRBD1 (5 bases). The CDR3 is 13 amino acids. The CDR3 bases are TGTGCCAGCTTTGGACAATTGAACACTGGAGCTTTCTTT. It specifies CASFGQLNTGAFF.

This clonotype was found many times. The chain combines TRBV2 with TRBJ2-7; 8 bases match TRBD2. V lost 6 bases, J lost 0 bases, and 4 bases stayed unmatched. Per germline, CDR1 SNHLY and CDR2 FYNNEI. CDR3 length: 14 amino acids. DNA of the CDR3: TGTGCCAGCAGGCGAGCGGGGGCCTCCTACGAGCAGTACTTC. It translates to CASRRAGASYEQYF. Combining the CDR3 with reference TRBV2 and TRBJ2-7 gives the whole variable domain EPEVTQTPSHQVTQMGQEVILRCVPISNHLYFYWYRQILGQKVEFLVSFYNNEISEKSEIFDDQFSVERPDGSNFTLKIRSTKLEDSAMYFCASRRAGASYEQYFGPGTRLTVT.

This clonotype was seen more than once but under ten times. V is TRBV30 and J is TRBJ1-6; TRBD1 matches at 7 bases. The trim removed 2 bases at V and 8 bases at J, leaving 6 bases unmatched. The CDR3 sequence is 14 residues long. Germline CDR1 and CDR2: GTSNPN and SVGIG (reference sequence). CDR3 DNA: TGTGCCTGGAGTTCCGGACAGGACTATTCACCCCTCCACTTT. Protein product: CAWSSGQDYSPLHF. Full variable domain (rest looked up from reference TRBV30 and TRBJ1-6): SQTIHQWPATLVQPVGSPLSLECTVEGTSNPNLYWYRQAAGRGLQLLFYSVGIGQISSEVPQNLSASRPQDRQFILSSKKLLLSDSGFYLCAWSSGQDYSPLHFGNGTRLTVT.

As to this clonotype: Without the conserved terminal phenylalanine or tryptophan, this CDR3 likely stems from a read error. The V gene is TRBV20-1, the J gene TRBJ2-1; TRBD1 is a possible D gene (7 bases). This CDR3 spans 15 amino acids. V shed 5 bases and J shed 6 bases, with 20 bases lying between them. CDR1 and CDR2 from the germline V gene are DFQATT and SNEGSKA (reference sequence). CDR3 residues: CSAPQGGRQLNEQFL. The CDR3, as DNA: TGCAGTGCTCCTCAGGGGGGACGGCAGCTCAATGAGCAGTTCTTG.

A word on this clonotype: This CDR3 is missing its conserved last phenylalanine or tryptophan, likely due to a read error. The chain uses TRBV4-1 and TRBJ1-3; D not resolved. The CDR3 consists of 17 residues. Trimming shortened V by 0 bases and J by 0 bases, and 12 bases separated the two germline ends. The germline gives CDR1 MGHRA, CDR2 YSYEKL. In DNA, the CDR3 is TGCGCCAGCAGCCAAGATTCGGGAGGCCTCTCTGGAAACACCATATATTTG. Its translation: CASSQDSGGLSGNTIYL.

This sequence joins TRBV20-1 and TRBJ2-5, with 11 bases matching TRBD2. Losses at the gene ends were 6 bases for V and 5 bases for J; bases not matched to a gene: 8. The CDR3 sequence is 14 residues long. From germline, CDR1 is DFQATT and CDR2 SNEGSKA (reference sequence). The CDR3 DNA sequence: TGCAGTGCGGTAGCGGGGGGGCCGAAGGAGACCCAGTACTTC. This sequence encodes CSAVAGGPKETQYF.

This clonotype was observed many times. The rearrangement joins TRBV6-5 to TRBJ2-5; TRBD2 might be the D (6 bases). Trimming left V 0 bases short and J 5 bases short, with 10 bases between. The germline V gene encodes CDR1 MNHEY and CDR2 SVGAGI. This CDR3 has 14 residues. CDR3: CASSYSEGRETQYF. The CDR3 bases are TGTGCCAGCAGTTACTCGGAGGGTCGGGAGACCCAGTACTTC.

This clonotype was seen repeatedly, ten times or more. The chain links TRBV20-1 to TRBJ1-1; possible D gene TRBD1, 5 bases. The CDR3 is 15 residues long. CDR1 is DFQATT, CDR2 SNEGSKA, per germline (reference sequence). Trimming shortened V by 2 bases and J by 1 base, and 14 bases separated the two germline ends. CDR3 in amino acids: CSARTHSTGNTEAFF. The CDR3, as DNA: TGCAGTGCTAGAACCCATTCCACAGGGAACACTGAAGCTTTCTTT.

This clonotype came up a few times. CDR3 amino acids: CASSYPGQAGTEAFF. CDR3 in DNA: TGTGCCAGCAGCTACCCCGGACAGGCGGGCACTGAAGCTTTCTTT. The chain combines TRBV7-9 with TRBJ1-1; 7 bases line up with TRBD1. The germline CDR1 and CDR2 sequences are SEHNR and FQNEAQ (reference sequence). The CDR3 has 15 residues. Trimming removed 4 bases from V and 4 bases from J; junction bases left unmatched: 9.